The 25 T cell receptor beta chains presented below share a single source sample, sequenced in a study of T cell responses to AZD1222 COVID-19 vaccine. Produced via immunoSEQ multiplex PCR; TCRdb's table is partial and in-frame only. Of about 110,000 clones in the sample, 85% to 95% were seen once. Specimen: peripheral blood, collected on day 0 of AZD1222 vaccination. These receptors all come from an adult in good health.

The chain couples TRBV5-1 to TRBJ1-4, with D hard to call. Germline lookup yields CDR1 SGHRS and CDR2 YFSETQ. Trimming took off 0 bases at V and 3 bases at J, with 15 bases between the two ends. CDR3 length: 17 residues. The CDR3 loop is CASSLVFRNRANEKLFF. DNA of the CDR3: TGCGCCAGCAGCTTGGTATTTCGGAACAGAGCTAATGAAAAACTGTTTTTT. Together with reference TRBV5-1 and TRBJ1-4, the CDR3 gives the full variable domain: KAGVTQTPRYLIKTRGQQVTLSCSPISGHRSVSWYQQTPGQGLQFLFEYFSETQRNKGNFPGRFSGRQFSNSRSEMNVSTLELGDSALYLCASSLVFRNRANEKLFFGSGTQLSVL.

This chain uses TRBV28 with TRBJ1-5; D ambiguous. This CDR3 spans 9 amino acids. Germline V gene data show CDR1 as MDHEN and CDR2 as SYDVKM. The V and J ends lost 6 bases and 15 bases respectively, with 9 bases between them. The CDR3 protein is CASSPPWHF. The CDR3 DNA reads TGTGCCAGCAGCCCACCCTGGCATTTT.

The chain has TRBV11-3 and TRBJ1-4; TRBD1 matches 10 bases. The CDR3 is 15 amino acids. Germline loops: CDR1 SGHNT, CDR2 YENEEA. V lost 4 bases, J lost 7 bases, and 6 bases stayed unmatched. The CDR3 DNA is TGTGCCAGCAGCTCATCCGGACAGGGGGTTGAAAAACTGTTTTTT. Translation gives CASSSSGQGVEKLFF.

The CDR3 DNA reads as TGCGCCAGCAGCCGAGACAGTAATTCACCCCTCCACTTT. Amino acid sequence: CASSRDSNSPLHF. This rearrangement joins TRBV5-1 to TRBJ1-6; possibly TRBD1 for D (5 bases). Germline V gene data show CDR1 as SGHRS and CDR2 as YFSETQ. The CDR3 runs 13 residues. Trimming took 4 bases from V and 6 from J, leaving 8 bases between them.

V is TRBV4-1 and J is TRBJ1-4; D call uncertain. The CDR3 loop spans 14 amino acids. In germline, CDR1 is MGHRA, CDR2 YSYEKL. The V and J ends lost 0 bases and 4 bases respectively, with 6 bases between them. The CDR3 spells CASSQDRINEKLFF. Here the CDR3 DNA reads TGCGCCAGCAGCCAAGATCGGATTAATGAAAAACTGTTTTTT.

The CDR3 DNA reads as TGTGCCACCAGTGAGGCCGGGACAGGGGATGAAAAACTGTTTTTT. Its translation: CATSEAGTGDEKLFF. J is TRBJ1-4 and V is TRBV24-1, with 10 nucleotides matching TRBD1. Unmatched junction bases numbered 4, after V lost 4 bases and J lost 6 bases. Germline-derived CDR1 and CDR2 are KGHDR and SFDVKD. The CDR3 is 15 amino acids.

The DNA of the CDR3 is TGTGCCAGTAGTCCGGGACTAGCCGCTTCCCAGTACTTC. Its translation: CASSPGLAASQYF. V usage is TRBV19 and J usage is TRBJ2-5; 9 nucleotides line up with TRBD2. This CDR3 region has 13 residues. The V and J ends lost 5 bases and 9 bases, in that order; junction bases with no gene match: 7. Germline CDR1 reads LNHDA; CDR2 reads SQIVND (reference sequence).

DNA for the CDR3: TGCGCCAGCAGCCAGGACTTTAGCACAGATACGCAGTATTTT. As protein: CASSQDFSTDTQYF. The rearrangement uses TRBV4-1 and TRBJ2-3; a possible D gene is TRBD2 (5 bases). Germline CDR1 reads MGHRA; CDR2 reads YSYEKL. This CDR3 has 14 residues. The V end was cut by 3 bases, the J end by 0 bases, with 7 bases between.

V is TRBV27 and J is TRBJ2-7, with 11 bases matching TRBD1. The CDR3 loop spans 16 amino acids. J lost 3 bases, V lost 6 bases, and 10 bases had no gene match. Germline V gives CDR1 MNHEY, CDR2 SMNVEV (reference sequence). In DNA, the CDR3 is TGTGCCAGCAGATTCTCATCGGGACAGGGGGGCTACGAGCAGTACTTC. The encoded protein is CASRFSSGQGGYEQYF.

The CDR3 DNA reads as TGTGCCAGCAGCCCTCCCGGGACAAACTACGAGCAGTACTTC. Translation gives CASSPPGTNYEQYF. This chain joins TRBV9 and TRBJ2-7; the D gene is possibly TRBD1 (6 bases). The CDR3 totals 14 residues. Trimming left V 4 bases short and J 3 bases short, with 14 bases between. Germline-derived CDR1 and CDR2 are SGDLS and YYNGEE. Full variable domain (missing parts from reference TRBV9 and TRBJ2-7): DSGVTQTPKHLITATGQRVTLRCSPRSGDLSVYWYQQSLDQGLQFLIQYYNGEERAKGNILERFSAQQFPDLHSELNLSSLELGDSALYFCASSPPGTNYEQYFGPGTRLTVT.

The genes are TRBV30 and TRBJ1-5, with D possibly matching TRBD1 (5 bases). This CDR3 spans 14 amino acids. The germline V gene encodes CDR1 GTSNPN and CDR2 SVGIG (reference sequence). V dropped 4 bases and J dropped 8 bases, with 18 bases sitting between them. CDR3 nucleotide sequence: TGTGCCTGGAATCTTGGTTGGGGGAGAGAGCCCCAGCATTTT. Its protein is CAWNLGWGREPQHF. Full variable domain (rest looked up from reference TRBV30 and TRBJ1-5): SQTIHQWPATLVQPVGSPLSLECTVEGTSNPNLYWYRQAAGRGLQLLFYSVGIGQISSEVPQNLSASRPQDRQFILSSKKLLLSDSGFYLCAWNLGWGREPQHFGDGTRLSIL.

The gene calls are TRBV9 and TRBJ1-4, with 10 bases identical to TRBD1. V dropped 6 bases and J dropped 7; count of bases not matched to a gene: 6. Germline CDR1 and CDR2: SGDLS and YYNGEE. The CDR3 consists of 14 residues. The CDR3 sequence: CASNGRDRGEKLFF. As DNA, the CDR3 is TGTGCCAGCAACGGACGGGACAGGGGTGAAAAACTGTTTTTT.

V usage is TRBV19 and J usage is TRBJ1-3; 9 nucleotides align to TRBD1. V lost 10 bases and J lost 4; bases outside the gene matches: 5. The CDR3 is 13 residues long. The germline CDR1 and CDR2 sequences are LNHDA and SQIVND (reference sequence). In nucleotides, the CDR3 is TGTGCCACTTGGGGACAGGGAGGAAACACCATATATTTT. Amino acid sequence: CATWGQGGNTIYF.

The chain uses TRBV3-1 (or the pseudogene TRBV3-2) and TRBJ2-7; no clear D. Trimming cost V 4 bases and J 2 bases, with 12 bases left between them. The CDR3 runs to 14 residues. Germline CDR1 LGHDT, CDR2 YNNKEL (reference sequence). CDR3 coding DNA: TGTGCCAGCAGCCCGAAGGGTCTACCCTACGAGCAGTACTTC. This translates into CASSPKGLPYEQYF.

The J gene is TRBJ1-1, the V gene TRBV6-5; D is perhaps TRBD1 (6 bases). The CDR3 contains 15 residues. V was pared by 6 bases and J by 1 base, with 15 bases between. Germline CDR1 and CDR2: MNHEY and SVGAGI. CDR3 protein: CASSLKGGGNTEAFF. In DNA form, the CDR3 reads TGTGCCAGCAGCTTAAAGGGAGGGGGGAACACTGAAGCTTTCTTT.

As regards this clone: Different DNA sequences within this sample yield the same CDR3. The chain links TRBV10-1 to TRBJ1-2; D remains unclear. V lost 2 bases and J lost 4, with 8 bases in between. Germline loops: CDR1 WNHNN, CDR2 SYGVQD (reference sequence). This CDR3 region has 13 residues. In DNA form, the CDR3 reads TGCGCCAGCAGTGAGGGCAGGAGCTATGGCTACACCTTC. Its translation is CASSEGRSYGYTF.

The chain joins TRBV4-2 to TRBJ1-1; D remains unclear. This CDR3 contains 11 residues. The V gene's germline CDR1 is LGHNA and CDR2 YNFKEQ. Trimming took 5 bases from V and 6 from J, leaving 7 bases between them. DNA of the CDR3: TGTGCCAGCAGCAAGAGTCCTGAAGCTTTCTTT. Protein sequence: CASSKSPEAFF.

This clone was seen just once. The J gene is TRBJ1-5, the V gene TRBV5-1, with TRBD1 as a possible D gene (6 bases). The CDR3 is made up of 14 amino acids. Germline V CDR1 and CDR2: SGHRS, YFSETQ. The germline V and J ends were trimmed by 4 bases and 1 base, with 9 bases remaining between them. As DNA, the CDR3 is TGCGCCAGCAGCCCCCAGGGGAGCAATCAGCCCCAGCATTTT. Translated: CASSPQGSNQPQHF.

This clone was observed once. This CDR3 is CASSSGTHTQYF. As DNA, the CDR3 is TGTGCCAGCAGTTCGGGGACTCATACGCAGTATTTT. The chain uses TRBV28 and TRBJ2-3; possibly TRBD2 for D (6 bases). This CDR3 is built from 12 residues. V was clipped by 4 bases and J by 7 bases, with 9 bases between them. CDR1 and CDR2 (germline): MDHEN, SYDVKM.

This chain connects TRBV11-2 to TRBJ2-5; TRBD1 might be the D (5 bases). Trimming cost V 3 bases and J 5 bases, with 7 bases left between them. Germline CDR1 is SGHAT and CDR2 is FQNNGV. The CDR3 covers 12 residues. The CDR3: CASSFRVETQYF. CDR3 nucleotide sequence: TGTGCCAGCAGCTTCAGGGTTGAGACCCAGTACTTC.

The V call is TRBV7-3, the J call TRBJ1-1; possibly TRBD1 for D (5 bases). V was pared by 5 bases and J by 3 bases, with 10 bases between. Germline assignment: CDR1 SGHTA and CDR2 FQGTGA. There are 13 residues in the CDR3. DNA for the CDR3: TGTGCCAGCAGCCAAGACAGTTACACTGAAGCTTTCTTT. It specifies CASSQDSYTEAFF.

The J gene is TRBJ1-1, the V gene TRBV19; D call uncertain. This CDR3 is built from 14 residues. Trimming cost V 7 bases and J 7 bases, with 19 bases left between them. Germline loops: CDR1 LNHDA, CDR2 SQIVND (reference sequence). The CDR3 is CASKRGDIKFEAFF. The CDR3 coding sequence is TGTGCCAGTAAAAGAGGAGACATCAAATTTGAAGCTTTCTTT.

The rearrangement links TRBV10-1 to TRBJ2-3, with 8 bases matching TRBD2. This CDR3 contains 19 residues. Trimming at V came to 1 base and at J to 0 bases, leaving 12 bases not matched to a gene. Germline V CDR1 and CDR2: WNHNN, SYGVQD (reference sequence). The CDR3 bases are TGCGCCAGCAGTGAGTTTGGAGCGGGGGTATTTTCTAGCACAGATACGCAGTATTTT. Its translation is CASSEFGAGVFSSTDTQYF.

V gene TRBV18 combines with J gene TRBJ1-1, with D unclear. This CDR3 region has 13 residues. Trimming removed 3 bases at V and 5 bases at J, with 10 bases between. CDR1 is KGHSH, CDR2 LQKENI, per germline. The CDR3 spells CASSPSGRTEAFF. The CDR3, as DNA: TGTGCCAGCTCACCGTCCGGTAGGACTGAAGCTTTCTTT.

This chain links TRBV28 with TRBJ1-6; the D is unclear. Germline CDR1 and CDR2: MDHEN and SYDVKM. Trimming took off 5 bases at V and 0 bases at J, with 20 bases between the two ends. CDR3 length equals 19 residues. As DNA, the CDR3 is TGTGCCAGCAGTCCTCTGGTCTCTCGGTTGGGCTCCTATAATTCACCCCTCCACTTT. Encoded protein: CASSPLVSRLGSYNSPLHF.